The 11 T cell receptor beta chains below come from one sample, sequenced in a study of OX40 agonist ivuxolimab in advanced cancers. The table came from immunoSEQ multiplex PCR; TCRdb's copy has only in-frame clones and leaves some out. The sample includes around 77,000 clones, around nine tenths seen only once; the top ten take approximately 4.8%. This sample comprised CD4+ or CD8+ T cells sorted from blood, obtained in a trial of the OX40 agonist ivuxolimab. These receptors were collected from an adult with an advanced solid tumor such as melanoma, head and neck, liver or kidney cancer.

The chain links TRBV5-4 to TRBJ2-7, with D perhaps TRBD2 (6 bases). Looked up from germline, CDR1 is SGHNT and CDR2 is YYREEE (reference sequence). The CDR3 sequence is 14 residues long. V lost 0 bases to trimming and J lost 1 base, with 8 bases between them. The CDR3 coding sequence is TGTGCCAGCAGCTTGGGGGAGGTATCCTACGAGCAGTACTTC. This sequence encodes CASSLGEVSYEQYF.

J is TRBJ2-2 and V is TRBV6-4; maybe TRBD1 (6 bases). V lost 5 bases and J 1 base, leaving 8 bases between the germline ends. CDR1 and CDR2 (germline): MRHNA, SNTAGT. CDR3 length equals 14 residues. The CDR3 sequence: CASSRGQNTGELFF. In DNA form, the CDR3 reads TGTGCCAGCAGTAGGGGACAGAACACCGGGGAGCTGTTTTTT.

The chain is built from TRBV5-4 and TRBJ2-2; D is unclear. V lost 4 bases and J lost 0, with 7 bases in between. The length of the CDR3 is 14 residues. Germline loops: CDR1 SGHNT, CDR2 YYREEE (reference sequence). The chain's CDR3 is CASSAASNTGELFF. The CDR3 nucleotides are TGTGCCAGCAGCGCGGCCTCGAACACCGGGGAGCTGTTTTTT. Full variable domain (outside the CDR3, taken from reference TRBV5-4 and TRBJ2-2): ETGVTQSPTHLIKTRGQQVTLRCSSQSGHNTVSWYQQALGQGPQFIFQYYREEENGRGNFPPRFSGLQFPNYSSELNVNALELDDSALYLCASSAASNTGELFFGEGSRLTVL.

The genes are TRBV10-3 and TRBJ2-1; no clear D. V lost 3 bases and J lost 6, with 12 bases in between. The CDR3 has 14 amino acids. Germline V gene data show CDR1 as ENHRY and CDR2 as SYGVKD. The CDR3 DNA reads as TGTGCCATCAGTGAAGTCCAACCTAGCAATGAGCAGTTCTTC. This translates into CAISEVQPSNEQFF.

The V and J genes are TRBV19 and TRBJ1-1, with TRBD1 identical over 9 bases. From germline, CDR1 is LNHDA and CDR2 SQIVND (reference sequence). CDR3 length equals 14 residues. V dropped 4 bases and J dropped 6; count of bases not matched to a gene: 6. Written as DNA, the CDR3 is TGTGCCAGTAGTAGCGACAGGGGGTTCGCTGAAGCTTTCTTT. It yields the protein CASSSDRGFAEAFF.

This clone came up once. The rearrangement links TRBV7-3 to TRBJ2-3; D call uncertain. Per germline, CDR1 SGHTA and CDR2 FQGTGA. Trimming removed 1 base at V and 2 bases at J, with 7 bases between. The CDR3 spans 14 residues. As DNA, the CDR3 is TGTGCCAGCAGCTTAATTAGTCTCACAGATACGCAGTATTTT. Its translation: CASSLISLTDTQYF.

The chain is built from TRBV5-1 and TRBJ2-2; 10 bases align to TRBD2. Germline V CDR1 and CDR2: SGHRS, YFSETQ. This CDR3 is 16 amino acids long. Germline trimming cut 1 base from V and 7 bases from J; bases unmatched to any gene: 7. DNA of the CDR3: TGCGCCAGCAGCTTGTGGCTAGCGGGAGATGGCGGGGAGCTGTTTTTT. Amino acids: CASSLWLAGDGGELFF.

The chain joins TRBV29-1 to TRBJ2-7; a weak D match, TRBD1 (5 bases). The CDR3 runs to 11 residues. Germline lookup yields CDR1 SQVTM and CDR2 ANQGSEA. The ends were cut back, 3 bases at V and 4 bases at J, with 7 bases in the middle. CDR3 region: CSVDQGYEQYF. Written as DNA, the CDR3 is TGCAGCGTTGATCAGGGATACGAGCAGTACTTC.

V is TRBV4-1 and J is TRBJ1-2; D unclear. The CDR3 is 16 amino acids. Trimming cost V 0 bases and J 4 bases, with 15 bases left between them. Germline CDR1 reads MGHRA; CDR2 reads YSYEKL. CDR3 nucleotide sequence: TGCGCCAGCAGCCAAGAGTTTAAGGCGACGGTCTATGGCTACACCTTC. Encoded protein: CASSQEFKATVYGYTF.

This clone has more than one count but fewer than ten. The chain carries TRBV19 and TRBJ1-5; D gene uncertain. From germline, CDR1 is LNHDA and CDR2 SQIVND (reference sequence). The V and J ends lost 8 bases and 2 bases respectively, with 16 bases between them. CDR3 length: 15 residues. This chain's CDR3 is CASLRAASGNQPQHF. The CDR3 bases are TGTGCCAGTTTACGTGCGGCCTCTGGCAATCAGCCCCAGCATTTT.

V gene TRBV19 combines with J gene TRBJ2-5; D is perhaps TRBD2 (6 bases). The V end lost 8 bases, the J end lost 2 bases, and 15 bases lay between the germline ends. The CDR3 loop spans 14 amino acids. Per germline, CDR1 LNHDA and CDR2 SQIVND (reference sequence). CDR3 coding DNA: TGTGCCAGTCCAAGTCGGAGGGAACAAGAGACCCAGTACTTC. Its protein is CASPSRREQETQYF.